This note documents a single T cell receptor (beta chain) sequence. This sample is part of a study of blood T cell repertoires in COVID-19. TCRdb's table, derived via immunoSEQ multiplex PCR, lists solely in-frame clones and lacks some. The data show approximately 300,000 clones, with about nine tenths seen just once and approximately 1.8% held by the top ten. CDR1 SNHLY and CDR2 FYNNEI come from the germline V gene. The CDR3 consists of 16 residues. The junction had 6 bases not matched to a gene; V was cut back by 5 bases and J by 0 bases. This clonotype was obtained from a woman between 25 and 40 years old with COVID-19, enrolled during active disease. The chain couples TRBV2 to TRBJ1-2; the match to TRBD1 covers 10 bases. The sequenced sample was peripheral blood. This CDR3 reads CASSRDRGAANYGYTF. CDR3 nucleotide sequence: TGTGCCAGCAGTCGGGACAGGGGCGCTGCTAACTATGGCTACACCTTC.